This record looks at one T cell receptor (beta chain) sequence and its context. Its antigen is unknown. The sample belongs to a study of T cells in Graves' hyperthyroidism and ophthalmopathy. Study-wide results and caveats: Blood also carried most thyroid clonotypes expanded above 0.001.

RNA transcripts were the template for amplifying TCR beta CDR3 regions. The TCR CDR3 first-round RT-PCR relied on the HTBI primer set. TCRdb re-derived calls from the multiplex PCR reads in MiXCR, one entry per CDR3 protein. This sample has about 640,000 distinct CDR3 sequences; just under 45% occur once, and the top ten carry about 7.7%. The CDR3 extends over 14 amino acids. V was clipped by 6 bases and J by 6 bases; unmatched bases: 8. The germline CDR1 and CDR2 sequences are SGHDN and FVKESK. This chain joins TRBV14 and TRBJ1-2; 9 nucleotides align to TRBD1. The source of this sequence is an adult man with Graves' disease, either hyperthyroidism or ophthalmopathy (not recorded which). The sample taken for sequencing was peripheral blood or thyroid tissue (not recorded which). The CDR3 protein is CASSLLNRGHGYTF. Here the CDR3 DNA reads TGTGCCAGCAGTTTACTCAACAGGGGGCATGGCTACACCTTC.